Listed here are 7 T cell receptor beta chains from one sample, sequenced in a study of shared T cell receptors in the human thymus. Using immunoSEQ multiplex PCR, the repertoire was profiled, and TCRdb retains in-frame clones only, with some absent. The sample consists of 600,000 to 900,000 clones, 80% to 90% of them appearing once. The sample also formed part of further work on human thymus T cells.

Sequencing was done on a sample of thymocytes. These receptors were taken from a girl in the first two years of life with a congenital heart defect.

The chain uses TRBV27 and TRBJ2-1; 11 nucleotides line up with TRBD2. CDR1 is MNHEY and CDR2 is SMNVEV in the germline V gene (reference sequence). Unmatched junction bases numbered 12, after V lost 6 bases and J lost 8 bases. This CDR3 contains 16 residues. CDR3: CASRPQTSGGGDEQFF. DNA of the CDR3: TGTGCCAGCAGACCTCAAACTAGCGGGGGAGGCGATGAGCAGTTCTTC.

The CDR3 reads CASSSAFRGAGETQYF. The CDR3 DNA sequence: TGTGCCAGCAGTTCCGCATTTCGGGGGGCAGGAGAGACCCAGTACTTC. The V and J genes are TRBV6-5 and TRBJ2-5; D is possibly TRBD2 (7 bases). Germline CDR1 MNHEY, CDR2 SVGAGI. Trimming removed 4 bases at V and 4 bases at J, with 19 bases between. The CDR3 runs to 16 residues.

The CDR3 here is CASGIGQGEGYTF. CDR3 bases: TGTGCCAGCGGTATAGGACAGGGTGAAGGCTACACCTTC. The chain joins TRBV5-6 to TRBJ1-2; 8 bases align to TRBD1. The J segment lost 8 bases and the V segment lost 7 bases, leaving 10 bases of the junction unmatched. The CDR3 is made up of 13 amino acids. Per the germline V gene, CDR1 is SGHDT and CDR2 is YYEEEE.

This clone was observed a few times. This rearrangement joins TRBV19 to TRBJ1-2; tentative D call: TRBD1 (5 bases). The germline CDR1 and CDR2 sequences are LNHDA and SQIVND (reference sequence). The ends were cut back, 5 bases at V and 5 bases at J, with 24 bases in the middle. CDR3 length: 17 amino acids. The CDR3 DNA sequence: TGTGCCAGTAGTTCACAGGACGTAGGGAGGACGAGTTATGGCTACACCTTC. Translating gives CASSSQDVGRTSYGYTF. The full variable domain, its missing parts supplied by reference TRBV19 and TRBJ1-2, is DGGITQSPKYLFRKEGQNVTLSCEQNLNHDAMYWYRQDPGQGLRLIYYSQIVNDFQKGDIAEGYSVSREKKESFPLTVTSAQKNPTAFYLCASSSQDVGRTSYGYTFGSGTRLTVV.

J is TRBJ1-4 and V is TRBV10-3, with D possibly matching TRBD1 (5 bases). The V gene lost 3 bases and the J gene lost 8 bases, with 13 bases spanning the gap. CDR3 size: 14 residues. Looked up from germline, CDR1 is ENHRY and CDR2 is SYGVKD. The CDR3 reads CAISEGEDGEKLFF. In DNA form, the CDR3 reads TGTGCCATCAGTGAAGGGGAGGATGGGGAAAAACTGTTTTTT.

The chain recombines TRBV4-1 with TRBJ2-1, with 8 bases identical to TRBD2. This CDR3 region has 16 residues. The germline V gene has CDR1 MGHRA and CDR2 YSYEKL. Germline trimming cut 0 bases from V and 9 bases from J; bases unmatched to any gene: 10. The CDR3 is CASSQELASGYFEQFF. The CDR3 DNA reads TGCGCCAGCAGCCAAGAGTTGGCTAGCGGGTACTTTGAGCAGTTCTTC.

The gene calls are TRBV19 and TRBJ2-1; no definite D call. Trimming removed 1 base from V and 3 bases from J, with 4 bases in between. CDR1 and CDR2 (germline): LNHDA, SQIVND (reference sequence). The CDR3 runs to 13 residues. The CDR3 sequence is CASSIGSYNEQFF. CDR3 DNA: TGTGCCAGTAGTATAGGGAGCTACAATGAGCAGTTCTTC.